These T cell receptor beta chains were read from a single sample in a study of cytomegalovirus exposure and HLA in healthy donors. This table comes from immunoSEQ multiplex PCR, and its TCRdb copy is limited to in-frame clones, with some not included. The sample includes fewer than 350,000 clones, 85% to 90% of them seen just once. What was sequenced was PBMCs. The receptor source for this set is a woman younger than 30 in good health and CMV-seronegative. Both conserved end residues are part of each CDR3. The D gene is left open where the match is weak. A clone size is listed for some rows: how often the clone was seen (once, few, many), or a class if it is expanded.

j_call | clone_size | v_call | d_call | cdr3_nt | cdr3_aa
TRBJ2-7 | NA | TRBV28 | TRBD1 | TGTGCCAGCAGTTTATCGGTTCAGGGGGCAAACGAGCAGTACTTC | CASSLSVQGANEQYF
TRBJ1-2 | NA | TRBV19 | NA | TGTGCCAGTAGTATTCCCGAAACCAGATTTGGCTACACCTTC | CASSIPETRFGYTF
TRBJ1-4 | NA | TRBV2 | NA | TGTGCCAGCAGTGAAGCGCCAACCCGAGGGGAAAAACTGTTTTTT | CASSEAPTRGEKLFF
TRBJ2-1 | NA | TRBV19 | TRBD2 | TGTGCCAGTAGTGGACTAGCGGGAGTGGGGGAGCAGTTCTTC | CASSGLAGVGEQFF
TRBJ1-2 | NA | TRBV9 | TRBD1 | TGTGCCAGCAGCGTAGCGGGACAGGCTACAGGCTACACCTTC | CASSVAGQATGYTF
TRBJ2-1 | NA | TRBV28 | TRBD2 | TGTGCCAGCAGTTGGACTAGCTACAATGAGCAGTTCTTC | CASSWTSYNEQFF
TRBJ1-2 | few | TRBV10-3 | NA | TGTGCCATCAGTGTGGACCAGCGGGGAAACTATGGCTACACCTTC | CAISVDQRGNYGYTF
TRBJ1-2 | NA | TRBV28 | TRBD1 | TGTGCCAGCAGACTACCCCCAGACAGGGGGTATGGCTACACCTTC | CASRLPPDRGYGYTF
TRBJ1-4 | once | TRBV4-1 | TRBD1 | TGCGCCAGCAGCCAAGCTGGACAGGGAATTGGTGAAAAACTGTTTTTT | CASSQAGQGIGEKLFF
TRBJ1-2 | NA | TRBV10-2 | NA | TGCGCCAGCAGAGCGGGGATTTGGGGGGGCTACACCTTC | CASRAGIWGGYTF
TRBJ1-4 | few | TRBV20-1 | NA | TGCAGTGCCTTGGAGGAAAAACTGTTTTTT | CSALEEKLFF
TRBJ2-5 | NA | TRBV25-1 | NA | TGTGCCAGCAGTGAATATTCAGGGCCAGGCGTGACCCAGTACTTC | CASSEYSGPGVTQYF
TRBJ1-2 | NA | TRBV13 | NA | TGTGCCAGCAGAGGGGGTGGTGGCTACACCTTC | CASRGGGGYTF
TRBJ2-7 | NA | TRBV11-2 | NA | TGTGCCAGCAGCTTAGATAGCGAGGTCTACGAGCAGTACTTC | CASSLDSEVYEQYF
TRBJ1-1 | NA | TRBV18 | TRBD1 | TGTGCCAGCTCACCAGCCGCCATCACGACAGGGTGGGGAGCCCAGAACACTGAAGCTTTCTTT | CASSPAAITTGWGAQNTEAFF
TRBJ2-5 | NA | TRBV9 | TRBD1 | TGTGCCAGCACCAAAACAGGGGCGGGAGAGACCCAGTACTTC | CASTKTGAGETQYF
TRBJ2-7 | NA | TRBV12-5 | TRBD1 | TGTGCTAGTGGAATAGGACAGGGGTGGACGTACGAGCAGTACTTC | CASGIGQGWTYEQYF
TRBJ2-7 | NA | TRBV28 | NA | TGTGCCAGCAGCTCTCCGGGACACCTGCGACAGTACTTC | CASSSPGHLRQYF
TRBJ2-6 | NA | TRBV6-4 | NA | TGTGCCAGCAGTGAATCCTCAGGGGTAGGGGCCAACGTCCTGACTTTC | CASSESSGVGANVLTF
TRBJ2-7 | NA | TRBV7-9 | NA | TGTGCCAGCAGCCGTACCATTGAGTACGAGCAGTACTTC | CASSRTIEYEQYF
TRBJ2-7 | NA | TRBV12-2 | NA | TGTGCAAGTCGCTTAGCGCGGGAGGTCTACGAGCAGTACTTC | CASRLAREVYEQYF
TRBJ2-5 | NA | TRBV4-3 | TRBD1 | TGCGCCAGCAGCCGGGGGACAGGGGGCGAGACCCAGTACTTC | CASSRGTGGETQYF
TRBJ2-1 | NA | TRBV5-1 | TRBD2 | TGCGCCAGCAGCTTGGTTGTCGGGACTAGCGACTACAATGAGCAGTTCTTC | CASSLVVGTSDYNEQFF